This TCR beta chain was recorded in a study of blood T cell repertoires in COVID-19. The wider study: Researchers got acute and convalescent COVID-19 samples from the United States, Italy and Spain. Sources were T cells, B-cell-depleted T cells, or PBMCs; the material itself was cDNA or gDNA.

The CDR3 loop spans 16 amino acids. V lost 0 bases and J lost 3; bases outside the gene matches: 5. CDR1 LGHNA and CDR2 YNFKEQ come from the germline V gene. In the original workflow: Reference gene primer amplification in the assay estimated nucleated cell counts. Profiled with immunoSEQ multiplex PCR; TCRdb holds only in-frame clones, not every one. V and J calls and clone size are copied from that table; D and trimming were computed from the DNA. The sample consists of under 400,000 clones, 70% to 90% of them appearing once. This clone has more than one count but fewer than ten. The chain has TRBV4-2 and TRBJ2-3; 8 bases are shared with TRBD2. The sequence was obtained from a woman in her thirties with COVID-19, enrolled during active disease. The material sequenced was peripheral blood. CDR3 nucleotides: TGTGCCAGCAGCCAAGAAATAGCTAGCGGGACAGATACGCAGTATTTT. Translation gives CASSQEIASGTDTQYF.